Below are 30 T cell receptor beta chains sequenced from a single sample in a study of shared clonotypes between healthy human individuals. The assay was immunoSEQ multiplex PCR, and TCRdb's table has in-frame clones only and misses some. Among over a million clones, 96% were seen once, and the ten largest hold roughly 1.2%. The source material was naive CD4+ T cells sorted from blood. Regarding subset: CD45RA+ positively selected. These receptors were collected from a man aged 30 to 45 in good health.

The J gene is TRBJ1-4, the V gene TRBV5-5; TRBD1 is a possible D gene (5 bases). Germline V gives CDR1 SGHKS, CDR2 YYEKEE (reference sequence). Trimming took off 9 bases at V and 7 bases at J, with 16 bases between the two ends. This CDR3 contains 13 residues. The CDR3 DNA reads as TGTGCCACCAAAGTAGGAGGGGCTGAAAAACTGTTTTTT. Amino acids: CATKVGGAEKLFF.

This chain uses TRBV11-2 with TRBJ2-1; D may be TRBD2 (7 bases). The CDR3 has 16 residues. Germline lookup yields CDR1 SGHAT and CDR2 FQNNGV. The V gene lost 6 bases and the J gene lost 5 bases, with 20 bases spanning the gap. The DNA of the CDR3 is TGTGCCAGCAGGCGGTGGGGGGGGCGTTCACACAATGAGCAGTTCTTC. This gives the protein CASRRWGGRSHNEQFF.

This clone was seen only a few times. This sequence joins TRBV27 and TRBJ2-1, with 10 nucleotides matching TRBD2. This CDR3 comprises 16 residues. The ends lost 2 bases at V and 1 base at J; junction bases unmatched: 2. In germline, CDR1 is MNHEY, CDR2 SMNVEV (reference sequence). The CDR3 loop is CASSLASGRSYNEQFF. The CDR3 DNA follows: TGTGCCAGCAGTTTAGCTAGCGGGAGATCCTACAATGAGCAGTTCTTC.

V usage is TRBV7-9 and J usage is TRBJ2-1; D might be TRBD2 (7 bases). Trimming stripped 7 bases from V and 6 bases from J, with 19 bases between. Germline V lookup: CDR1 SEHNR, CDR2 FQNEAQ (reference sequence). The CDR3 contains 15 residues. CDR3 amino acids: CASIPTGREGNEQFF. DNA for the CDR3: TGTGCCAGCATCCCCACAGGGAGGGAGGGCAATGAGCAGTTCTTC. The full variable domain, in which reference TRBV7-9 and TRBJ2-1 provide the parts outside the CDR3, is DTGVSQNPRHKITKRGQNVTFRCDPISEHNRLYWYRQTLGQGPEFLTYFQNEAQLEKSRLLSDRFSAERPKGSFSTLEIQRTEQGDSAMYLCASIPTGREGNEQFFGPGTRLTVL.

The chain combines TRBV20-1 with TRBJ2-5; no firm D call. The length of the CDR3 is 11 residues. The germline V gene encodes CDR1 DFQATT and CDR2 SNEGSKA (reference sequence). V gave up 3 bases and J gave up 9 bases, with 11 bases separating them. The DNA of the CDR3 is TGCAGTGCTAGGGCCCCGTCGTCCCAGTACTTC. Amino acids: CSARAPSSQYF.

The chain carries TRBV27 and TRBJ2-2; possibly TRBD1 or TRBD2 for D (6 bases each). The CDR3 is made up of 16 amino acids. Trimming took off 1 base at V and 0 bases at J, with 9 bases between the two ends. The germline gives CDR1 MNHEY, CDR2 SMNVEV (reference sequence). Written as DNA, the CDR3 is TGTGCCAGCAGTTTATGGGGGGCGGCGAACACCGGGGAGCTGTTTTTT. The encoded protein is CASSLWGAANTGELFF.

In the case of this clone: Distinct nucleotide sequences in the sample also encode this CDR3. The chain is built from TRBV28 and TRBJ1-3; D is unclear. This CDR3 comprises 10 residues. V gave up 2 bases and J gave up 8 bases, with 1 base separating them. Per germline, CDR1 MDHEN and CDR2 SYDVKM. The CDR3 is CASSLDTIYF. CDR3 sequence (DNA): TGTGCCAGCAGTTTAGACACCATATATTTT.

This chain joins TRBV5-4 and TRBJ2-6, with D possibly matching TRBD1 (5 bases). CDR1 is SGHNT, CDR2 YYREEE, per germline (reference sequence). The CDR3 has 19 residues. Trimming pared 4 bases from V and 2 bases from J, leaving 22 bases between. CDR3 in amino acids: CASSEKPRLGLAGANVLTF. CDR3 bases: TGTGCCAGCAGCGAAAAACCGCGCCTGGGGCTTGCTGGGGCCAACGTCCTGACTTTC.

The chain carries TRBV9 and TRBJ1-2; 9 nucleotides align to TRBD1. V lost 6 bases to trimming and J lost 7 bases; unmatched junction nucleotides: 10. The V gene's germline CDR1 is SGDLS and CDR2 YYNGEE. This CDR3 contains 14 residues. The CDR3 nucleotides are TGTGCCAGCATCCGAGGGGACAGGGTAAGTGGCTACACCTTC. Translating gives CASIRGDRVSGYTF.

The chain employs TRBV6-5 and TRBJ2-3; 14 bases map to TRBD2. The CDR3 is 14 amino acids. V shed 6 bases and J 6 bases; nucleotides not matched to a gene: 2. Per germline, CDR1 MNHEY and CDR2 SVGAGI. The CDR3 here is CASRRTSGRDTQYF. Written as DNA, the CDR3 is TGTGCCAGCAGGCGGACTAGCGGGAGGGATACGCAGTATTTT.

The rearrangement joins TRBV9 to TRBJ2-3; TRBD2 matches 7 bases. Germline V gene sequence: CDR1 SGDLS, CDR2 YYNGEE. V shed 4 bases, J shed 1 base, and the junction held 9 bases outside the gene matches. The CDR3 sequence is 16 residues long. The CDR3 DNA is TGTGCCAGCAGCTACGATGGGGGGGGTGGCACAGATACGCAGTATTTT. As protein: CASSYDGGGGTDTQYF.

The chain uses TRBV5-1 and TRBJ2-1; D is uncertain. This CDR3 is 18 amino acids long. Germline-derived CDR1 and CDR2 are SGHRS and YFSETQ. V was clipped by 2 bases and J by 0 bases, with 18 bases between them. The CDR3 DNA follows: TGCGCCAGCAGCTTTATCATATCGTGGGGAAACTCCTACAATGAGCAGTTCTTC. Translating it yields CASSFIISWGNSYNEQFF.

This chain uses TRBV18 with TRBJ2-7, with 10 bases lining up with TRBD2. Germline-derived CDR1 and CDR2 are KGHSH and LQKENI. V trimming: 6 bases; J trimming: 11 bases; junction bases outside the gene matches: 22. This CDR3 contains 17 residues. The CDR3 bases are TGTGCCAGCTCCCCGGACAGGGTGGCAGCGGGAGGGCATAAGAAGTACTTC. It translates to CASSPDRVAAGGHKKYF. Variable domain in full (rest from reference TRBV18 and TRBJ2-7): NAGVMQNPRHLVRRRGQEARLRCSPMKGHSHVYWYRQLPEEGLKFMVYLQKENIIDESGMPKERFSAEFPKEGPSILRIQQVVRGDSAAYFCASSPDRVAAGGHKKYFGPGTRLTVT.

This CDR3 reads CTSSRPPAGRIGEQFF. The CDR3 DNA sequence: TGCACCAGCAGCCGCCCCCCCGCGGGGAGGATTGGTGAGCAGTTCTTC. The chain is built from TRBV1 and TRBJ2-1; the table gives TRBD2 as D, unverified against the DNA. TRBV1 has pseudogene status. The CDR3 is made up of 16 amino acids.

The J gene is TRBJ1-2, the V gene TRBV28, with a tentative D call TRBD1 (5 bases). CDR1 MDHEN and CDR2 SYDVKM come from the germline V gene. The CDR3 spans 13 residues. Trimming pared 4 bases from V and 3 bases from J, leaving 9 bases between. The CDR3 spells CASSSGADYGYTF. The CDR3 DNA reads as TGTGCCAGCAGTTCTGGGGCGGACTATGGCTACACCTTC.

The J gene is TRBJ2-7, the V gene TRBV5-1; maybe TRBD1 (8 bases). The CDR3 length is 15 residues. The V end lost 4 bases, the J end lost 6 bases, and 20 bases lay between the germline ends. Germline V lookup: CDR1 SGHRS, CDR2 YFSETQ. CDR3 sequence reads: CASSAKTGGGSEQYF. The CDR3 DNA sequence: TGCGCCAGCAGCGCAAAAACAGGGGGAGGGTCCGAGCAGTACTTC.

The sample holds one count of this clone. The CDR3 sequence is CASSFDSTYEQYF. CDR3 in DNA: TGTGCCAGCAGCTTTGACAGCACCTACGAGCAGTACTTC. The chain recombines TRBV5-4 with TRBJ2-7, with D perhaps matching TRBD1 (5 bases). V lost 2 bases and J 2 bases, leaving 8 bases between the germline ends. The CDR3 is made up of 13 amino acids. CDR1 is SGHNT, CDR2 YYREEE, per germline (reference sequence).

CDR3 sequence reads: CASSLRAGDPSYEQYF. The CDR3 coding sequence is TGTGCCAGCAGCTTACGAGCGGGAGATCCCTCCTACGAGCAGTACTTC. This chain uses TRBV7-6 with TRBJ2-7, with TRBD2 matching 8 bases. Germline values: CDR1 SGHVS, CDR2 FNYEAQ. The CDR3 has 16 amino acids. The junction had 6 bases not matched to a gene; V was cut back by 2 bases and J by 0 bases.

V is TRBV6-4 and J is TRBJ2-2, with TRBD2 as a possible D gene (6 bases). Between the trimmed V and J ends, which lost 8 bases and 4 bases, there was a span of 17 bases. Germline CDR1 and CDR2: MRHNA and SNTAGT. The CDR3 is 15 amino acids. In DNA form, the CDR3 reads TGTGCCAGCCGGGCAGTAGCCGGGGGCACCGGGGAGCTGTTTTTT. It encodes CASRAVAGGTGELFF.

V and J are TRBV6-6 and TRBJ2-5, with no clear D. The CDR3 consists of 14 residues. V dropped 6 bases and J dropped 5 bases, with 16 bases sitting between them. CDR1 MNHNY and CDR2 SVGAGI come from the germline V gene (reference sequence). The CDR3 here is CASSKPVDGETQYF. The CDR3 nucleotides are TGTGCCAGCAGCAAACCTGTGGACGGGGAGACCCAGTACTTC.

The chain recombines TRBV29-1 with TRBJ1-5; no firm D call. Per germline, CDR1 SQVTM and CDR2 ANQGSEA. The V end was cut by 5 bases, the J end by 3 bases, with 11 bases between. The CDR3 spans 13 residues. The CDR3 DNA reads TGCAGCGTTTGTACACCTGACAATCAGCCCCAGCATTTT. It encodes CSVCTPDNQPQHF.

As regards this clone: This sample also contains other DNA sequences that code for the same CDR3. The CDR3 region is CASSLDPGYGYTF. The CDR3 DNA reads as TGTGCCAGCAGCTTAGATCCGGGTTATGGCTACACCTTC. This chain uses TRBV11-2 with TRBJ1-2; no reliable D call. Germline assignment: CDR1 SGHAT and CDR2 FQNNGV. Between the trimmed V and J ends, which lost 0 bases and 5 bases, there was a span of 7 bases. The CDR3 is 13 residues long.

Only one count was recorded for this clone. The junction does not match germline at one end; this may be a read error. The chain joins TRBV7-7 to TRBJ2-7; the match to TRBD1 covers 7 bases. The CDR3 sequence is 15 residues long. CDR1 is SSHAT and CDR2 is FNYEAQ in the germline V gene (reference sequence). This chain's CDR3 is CASSLGRDRTYEQYF. CDR3 sequence (DNA): TGTGCTAGCAGCTTGGGTAGGGACAGAACCTACGAGCAGTACTTC.

This chain links TRBV14 with TRBJ2-7; TRBD2 agrees at 7 bases. The length of the CDR3 is 16 residues. V dropped 4 bases and J dropped 7; count of bases not matched to a gene: 16. Germline-derived CDR1 and CDR2 are SGHDN and FVKESK. The CDR3 is CASSPTGEGQRAEQYF. The CDR3 DNA reads as TGTGCCAGCAGCCCCACCGGGGAGGGCCAGCGCGCGGAGCAGTACTTC.

The rearrangement uses TRBV5-4 and TRBJ2-7, with D unclear. The CDR3 runs to 14 residues. V was pared by 4 bases and J by 2 bases, with 13 bases between. Per germline, CDR1 SGHNT and CDR2 YYREEE (reference sequence). The CDR3 region has the DNA TGTGCCAGCAGCCCGAGAAGAGAGCCCTACGAGCAGTACTTC. Translation gives CASSPRREPYEQYF.

The genes are TRBV19 and TRBJ2-1; 10 bases agree with TRBD2. J was trimmed by 8 bases and V by 6 bases; bases with no gene match: 10. The CDR3 has 15 amino acids. The germline CDR1 and CDR2 sequences are LNHDA and SQIVND (reference sequence). This chain's CDR3 is CASREAGGPSHEQFF. The DNA for the CDR3 is TGTGCCAGTAGAGAAGCGGGAGGGCCTTCTCATGAGCAGTTCTTC.

This rearrangement joins TRBV7-9 to TRBJ2-1, with a possible D match to TRBD2 (6 bases). The V gene's germline CDR1 is SEHNR and CDR2 FQNEAQ (reference sequence). The V gene lost 2 bases and the J gene lost 2 bases, with 13 bases spanning the gap. This CDR3 spans 16 amino acids. The CDR3 DNA reads TGTGCCAGCAGCTTATACGGCGGGGTTACCTACAATGAGCAGTTCTTC. Its translation: CASSLYGGVTYNEQFF. The variable domain in full, with the rest retrieved from reference TRBV7-9 and TRBJ2-1, is DTGVSQNPRHKITKRGQNVTFRCDPISEHNRLYWYRQTLGQGPEFLTYFQNEAQLEKSRLLSDRFSAERPKGSFSTLEIQRTEQGDSAMYLCASSLYGGVTYNEQFFGPGTRLTVL.

V and J are TRBV19 and TRBJ2-7; 7 nucleotides match TRBD1. The CDR3 is 15 amino acids. Germline CDR1 LNHDA, CDR2 SQIVND (reference sequence). J lost 6 bases, V lost 5 bases, and 13 bases had no gene match. The CDR3 spells CASSARTGYMAEQYF. The CDR3 bases are TGTGCCAGTAGTGCTAGGACAGGCTATATGGCCGAGCAGTACTTC.

The chain couples TRBV21-1 to TRBJ1-1; TRBD1 was called by the table and not checked on the DNA. TRBV21-1 is recorded as a pseudogene. The CDR3 length is 12 residues. The CDR3 loop is CASRNRGPEAFF. CDR3 in DNA: TGTGCCAGTCGAAACAGGGGACCCGAAGCTTTCTTT.

This sequence joins TRBV6-1 and TRBJ2-3; D gene uncertain. The CDR3 runs to 15 residues. Trimming removed 3 bases from V and 4 bases from J, with 14 bases in between. Germline V gene lookup returns CDR1 MNHNS and CDR2 SASEGT. The CDR3 protein is CASSDIWRFPDTQYF. In nucleotides, the CDR3 is TGTGCCAGCAGTGATATATGGCGTTTCCCAGATACGCAGTATTTT.